Listed here are 30 T cell receptor beta chains from one sample, sequenced in a study of technical replicates of blood from several donors. Sequencing used immunoSEQ multiplex PCR; TCRdb keeps in-frame clones, though not all of them. This table holds under 85,000 clones, roughly 96% found once. Sequencing was done on a sample of T cells isolated from PBMCs. The source of these receptors is a human donor in good health.

This chain joins TRBV5-1 and TRBJ2-5, with D perhaps matching TRBD2 (6 bases). V was pared by 1 base and J by 4 bases, with 11 bases between. Germline V lookup: CDR1 SGHRS, CDR2 YFSETQ. The CDR3 extends over 14 amino acids. CDR3 in DNA: TGCGCCAGCAGCTTGATGGGGGGATTAGAGACCCAGTACTTC. It specifies CASSLMGGLETQYF. The full variable domain, completed using reference TRBV5-1 and TRBJ2-5, is KAGVTQTPRYLIKTRGQQVTLSCSPISGHRSVSWYQQTPGQGLQFLFEYFSETQRNKGNFPGRFSGRQFSNSRSEMNVSTLELGDSALYLCASSLMGGLETQYFGPGTRLLVL.

This chain connects TRBV4-1 to TRBJ1-1; possibly TRBD1 for D (5 bases). There are 14 residues in the CDR3. Trimming left V 1 base short and J 3 bases short, with 9 bases between. Germline V gene sequence: CDR1 MGHRA, CDR2 YSYEKL. The CDR3 DNA is TGCGCCAGCAGCCAAGTAGGGGATTACACTGAAGCTTTCTTT. Translating gives CASSQVGDYTEAFF.

This clone was counted a single time. In DNA form, the CDR3 reads TGCGCCAGCAGCTCCAGACTAGCGGGAGGGCCCAGCACAGATACGCAGTATTTT. Translation gives CASSSRLAGGPSTDTQYF. The V call is TRBV4-1, the J call TRBJ2-3; 14 bases are a match to TRBD2. The V gene's germline CDR1 is MGHRA and CDR2 YSYEKL. This CDR3 is built from 18 residues. Trimming cost V 5 bases and J 0 bases; bases outside gene matches: 7.

V gene TRBV6-1 combines with J gene TRBJ1-5; D possibly corresponds to TRBD1 (6 bases). Trimming removed 2 bases from V and 6 bases from J, with 20 bases in between. CDR1 and CDR2 (germline): MNHNS, SASEGT. This CDR3 spans 17 amino acids. The CDR3 reads CASSELQTGYGVQPQHF. CDR3 in DNA: TGTGCCAGCAGTGAACTTCAAACAGGGTATGGGGTTCAGCCCCAGCATTTT.

This chain joins TRBV5-4 and TRBJ1-4; 8 bases align to TRBD1. CDR1 SGHNT and CDR2 YYREEE come from the germline V gene (reference sequence). The CDR3 consists of 15 residues. J lost 5 bases, V lost 0 bases, and 3 bases had no gene match. CDR3 coding DNA: TGTGCCAGCAGCTTGGGACAGGGGATAAATGAAAAACTGTTTTTT. Translation: CASSLGQGINEKLFF.

A few counts support this clone. This rearrangement joins TRBV5-1 to TRBJ1-1; D gene unclear. The CDR3 loop spans 15 amino acids. Germline CDR1 is SGHRS and CDR2 is YFSETQ. V was pared by 0 bases and J by 4 bases, with 13 bases between. The CDR3 loop reads CASSLAAGLGTEAFF. The CDR3 DNA is TGCGCCAGCAGCTTGGCCGCCGGGTTGGGCACTGAAGCTTTCTTT.

DNA for the CDR3: TGTGCCAGCAGCGTCTACTCCGGGATGGACGAGCAGTACTTC. This sequence encodes CASSVYSGMDEQYF. The rearrangement uses TRBV9 and TRBJ2-7; tentative D call: TRBD2 (5 bases). With 2 bases removed from V and 5 bases from J, the gap between germline ends came to 14 bases. The germline CDR1 and CDR2 sequences are SGDLS and YYNGEE. The CDR3 has 14 residues. Filled out from reference TRBV9 and TRBJ2-7, the complete variable domain reads DSGVTQTPKHLITATGQRVTLRCSPRSGDLSVYWYQQSLDQGLQFLIQYYNGEERAKGNILERFSAQQFPDLHSELNLSSLELGDSALYFCASSVYSGMDEQYFGPGTRLTVT.

The rearrangement uses TRBV5-4 and TRBJ1-3; 7 bases align to TRBD1. V gave up 3 bases and J gave up 7 bases; unmatched junction bases: 13. This CDR3 comprises 16 residues. From germline, CDR1 is SGHNT and CDR2 YYREEE (reference sequence). In nucleotides, the CDR3 is TGTGCCAGCAGCTCCACCCCCAGGGGGTACAGGAACACCATATATTTT. Encoded protein: CASSSTPRGYRNTIYF.

This sequence joins TRBV18 and TRBJ1-2; TRBD1 is a possible D gene (6 bases). V gave up 3 bases and J gave up 2 bases, with 10 bases separating them. The germline V gene has CDR1 KGHSH and CDR2 LQKENI. The CDR3 contains 14 residues. The CDR3 loop reads CASSPEDSNYGYTF. In nucleotides, the CDR3 is TGTGCCAGCTCACCCGAGGACAGCAACTATGGCTACACCTTC.

This chain uses TRBV5-1 with TRBJ2-5; TRBD2 might be the D (7 bases). CDR3 length: 16 amino acids. V gave up 0 bases and J gave up 1 base, with 13 bases separating them. The germline gives CDR1 SGHRS, CDR2 YFSETQ. In DNA, the CDR3 is TGCGCCAGCAGCTTGGAGGGGGAGGGAGGCCAAGAGACCCAGTACTTC. Its protein product is CASSLEGEGGQETQYF.

The chain combines TRBV5-1 with TRBJ1-3, with D perhaps matching TRBD1 (5 bases). V lost 1 base and J 10 bases, leaving 12 bases between the germline ends. The germline gives CDR1 SGHRS, CDR2 YFSETQ. The CDR3 is 13 amino acids. CDR3 sequence (DNA): TGCGCCAGCAGCTTGTCATTGGCAGGGACCATATATTTT. This gives the protein CASSLSLAGTIYF.

This chain links TRBV27 with TRBJ1-2; possible D gene TRBD1, 5 bases. V was pared by 1 base and J by 7 bases, with 22 bases between. The germline CDR1 and CDR2 sequences are MNHEY and SMNVEV (reference sequence). This CDR3 has 17 amino acids. The CDR3 sequence is CASSLLGVGGASSGYTF. CDR3 bases: TGTGCCAGCAGTTTATTGGGGGTCGGCGGGGCCTCCTCTGGCTACACCTTC.

The rearrangement joins TRBV30 to TRBJ2-1, with 8 nucleotides matching TRBD2. After removal of 0 bases from V and 7 bases from J, the junction contained 2 bases not matched to a gene. Germline lookup yields CDR1 GTSNPN and CDR2 SVGIG (reference sequence). This CDR3 is built from 13 residues. The CDR3 DNA follows: TGTGCCTGGAGTGTAATAGCGGGAAATGAGCAGTTCTTC. This translates into CAWSVIAGNEQFF.

The chain couples TRBV7-3 to TRBJ2-7, with D possibly matching TRBD2 (6 bases). V was trimmed by 2 bases and J by 3 bases, leaving 8 bases between them. There are 13 residues in the CDR3. CDR1 is SGHTA, CDR2 FQGTGA, per germline. CDR3 sequence: CASSLGTGYEQYF. CDR3 nucleotide sequence: TGTGCCAGCAGCTTAGGGACTGGCTACGAGCAGTACTTC.

The chain couples TRBV7-3 to TRBJ2-3; 11 bases are a match to TRBD2. The CDR3 has 15 residues. Germline lookup yields CDR1 SGHTA and CDR2 FQGTGA. After removal of 5 bases from V and 6 bases from J, the junction contained 7 bases not matched to a gene. In DNA, the CDR3 is TGTGCCAGCAGCCGAGGTAGCGGGAGGGAGGATACGCAGTATTTT. Translated: CASSRGSGREDTQYF.

The CDR3 region is CASSLAVLYEQYF. The CDR3 region has the DNA TGTGCCAGCAGTTTAGCGGTTTTATACGAGCAGTACTTC. The V and J genes are TRBV28 and TRBJ2-7; no clear D. Trimming pared 2 bases from V and 4 bases from J, leaving 9 bases between. The CDR3 totals 13 residues. The germline CDR1 and CDR2 sequences are MDHEN and SYDVKM.

The chain joins TRBV6-4 to TRBJ2-5; a weak D match, TRBD2 (6 bases). The germline V and J ends were trimmed by 6 bases and 5 bases, with 13 bases remaining between them. The CDR3 is 13 residues long. Germline CDR1 MRHNA, CDR2 SNTAGT. This CDR3 is CASSREGRETQYF. The CDR3 bases are TGTGCCAGCAGCAGAGAGGGGAGGGAGACCCAGTACTTC.

V is TRBV19 and J is TRBJ2-1; TRBD2 matches at 7 bases. J lost 2 bases, V lost 6 bases, and 4 bases had no gene match. This CDR3 contains 14 residues. Germline loops: CDR1 LNHDA, CDR2 SQIVND (reference sequence). The DNA of the CDR3 is TGTGCCAGTAGGAGCGGGAATCCCTACAATGAGCAGTTCTTC. It codes for CASRSGNPYNEQFF.

The chain combines TRBV7-8 with TRBJ2-2; 9 bases map to TRBD2. Per germline, CDR1 SGHVS and CDR2 FQNEAQ. Trimming removed 1 base from V and 6 bases from J; junction bases left unmatched: 12. There are 18 residues in the CDR3. The CDR3 DNA reads as TGTGCCAGCAGCTTAGTGGTTAGCGGGAGCGCCGTCGCCGGGGAGCTGTTTTTT. It yields the protein CASSLVVSGSAVAGELFF.

V is TRBV5-1 and J is TRBJ2-5; D gene ambiguous. The germline gives CDR1 SGHRS, CDR2 YFSETQ. V lost 4 bases and J lost 1, with 11 bases in between. The CDR3 runs to 14 residues. Here the CDR3 reads CASSLDKTQETQYF. For the CDR3, the DNA is TGCGCCAGCAGCCTTGACAAGACCCAAGAGACCCAGTACTTC.

The rearrangement links TRBV7-2 to TRBJ2-7; TRBD2 agrees at 7 bases. CDR3 size: 13 residues. After removal of 1 base from V and 4 bases from J, the junction contained 1 base not matched to a gene. The germline CDR1 and CDR2 sequences are SGHTA and FQGNSA. Here the CDR3 reads CASSLVRGYEQYF. The CDR3 nucleotides read TGTGCCAGCAGCTTAGTGCGGGGGTACGAGCAGTACTTC.

In its sample, this clone was seen once. V usage is TRBV2 and J usage is TRBJ2-7; a weak D match, TRBD1 (6 bases). The V end was cut by 6 bases, the J end by 0 bases, with 15 bases between. From germline, CDR1 is SNHLY and CDR2 FYNNEI. The CDR3 is made up of 15 amino acids. CDR3 coding DNA: TGTGCCAGCAGCCAACAAGGGGGTAGCTCCTACGAGCAGTACTTC. This sequence encodes CASSQQGGSSYEQYF.

V and J are TRBV5-6 and TRBJ1-5, with D hard to call. Germline values: CDR1 SGHDT, CDR2 YYEEEE. The V end lost 2 bases, the J end lost 5 bases, and 11 bases lay between the germline ends. The CDR3 runs 14 residues. The CDR3 spells CASSFLREDQPQHF. CDR3 coding DNA: TGTGCCAGCAGCTTCTTAAGAGAGGATCAGCCCCAGCATTTT.

V gene TRBV4-3 combines with J gene TRBJ2-3, with TRBD2 matching 9 bases. The junction had 3 bases not matched to a gene; V was cut back by 1 base and J by 1 base. From germline, CDR1 is LGHNA and CDR2 YSLEER. This CDR3 is built from 16 residues. CDR3 DNA sequence: TGCGCCAGCAGCCAAGCCTCTAGCGGGGGCACAGATACGCAGTATTTT. Residues: CASSQASSGGTDTQYF.

The chain joins TRBV27 to TRBJ1-4, with D hard to call. The V end lost 3 bases, the J end lost 5 bases, and 10 bases lay between the germline ends. CDR1 is MNHEY, CDR2 SMNVEV, per germline (reference sequence). The CDR3 length is 14 residues. The CDR3 DNA sequence: TGTGCCAGCAGTTTCCGAGGCCTAAATGAAAAACTGTTTTTT. Residues: CASSFRGLNEKLFF.

The sample holds one count of this clone. This chain links TRBV7-9 with TRBJ2-7; possible D gene TRBD1, 6 bases. Germline CDR1 SEHNR, CDR2 FQNEAQ (reference sequence). There are 12 residues in the CDR3. V was shortened by 4 bases and J by 6 bases, with 10 bases between the two germline ends. Here the CDR3 reads CASSSTGIEQYF. For the CDR3, the DNA is TGTGCCAGCAGCTCGACAGGAATCGAGCAGTACTTC.

This clone was observed once. The J gene is TRBJ2-1, the V gene TRBV7-2; the D is unclear. This CDR3 is built from 15 residues. Germline assignment: CDR1 SGHTA and CDR2 FQGNSA. The V end was cut by 5 bases, the J end by 0 bases, with 11 bases between. CDR3 sequence (DNA): TGTGCCAGCAGCCTGCTAAGAAGCTCCTACAATGAGCAGTTCTTC. Protein: CASSLLRSSYNEQFF.

The genes are TRBV9 and TRBJ2-7; 9 bases agree with TRBD1. The germline gives CDR1 SGDLS, CDR2 YYNGEE. J lost 6 bases, V lost 0 bases, and 4 bases had no gene match. This CDR3 is 14 amino acids long. The CDR3 spells CASSVVGQGGEQYF. The CDR3 DNA follows: TGTGCCAGCAGCGTAGTGGGACAGGGAGGCGAGCAGTACTTC.

This clone was observed a single time. This chain joins TRBV19 and TRBJ1-2; a possible D gene is TRBD1 (5 bases). Deletions cut 3 bases from V and 5 bases from J, with 16 bases between. Germline lookup yields CDR1 LNHDA and CDR2 SQIVND (reference sequence). This CDR3 spans 15 amino acids. This CDR3 reads CASSILGTGGYGYTF. For the CDR3, the DNA is TGTGCCAGTAGTATCCTAGGGACGGGAGGGTATGGCTACACCTTC.

The gene calls are TRBV30 and TRBJ1-2; D call uncertain. Deletions cut 2 bases from V and 5 bases from J, with 12 bases between. The CDR3 has 13 amino acids. Germline CDR1 reads GTSNPN; CDR2 reads SVGIG (reference sequence). The CDR3 protein is CAWSHSPLYGYTF. DNA for the CDR3: TGTGCCTGGAGTCACAGCCCGTTATATGGCTACACCTTC.